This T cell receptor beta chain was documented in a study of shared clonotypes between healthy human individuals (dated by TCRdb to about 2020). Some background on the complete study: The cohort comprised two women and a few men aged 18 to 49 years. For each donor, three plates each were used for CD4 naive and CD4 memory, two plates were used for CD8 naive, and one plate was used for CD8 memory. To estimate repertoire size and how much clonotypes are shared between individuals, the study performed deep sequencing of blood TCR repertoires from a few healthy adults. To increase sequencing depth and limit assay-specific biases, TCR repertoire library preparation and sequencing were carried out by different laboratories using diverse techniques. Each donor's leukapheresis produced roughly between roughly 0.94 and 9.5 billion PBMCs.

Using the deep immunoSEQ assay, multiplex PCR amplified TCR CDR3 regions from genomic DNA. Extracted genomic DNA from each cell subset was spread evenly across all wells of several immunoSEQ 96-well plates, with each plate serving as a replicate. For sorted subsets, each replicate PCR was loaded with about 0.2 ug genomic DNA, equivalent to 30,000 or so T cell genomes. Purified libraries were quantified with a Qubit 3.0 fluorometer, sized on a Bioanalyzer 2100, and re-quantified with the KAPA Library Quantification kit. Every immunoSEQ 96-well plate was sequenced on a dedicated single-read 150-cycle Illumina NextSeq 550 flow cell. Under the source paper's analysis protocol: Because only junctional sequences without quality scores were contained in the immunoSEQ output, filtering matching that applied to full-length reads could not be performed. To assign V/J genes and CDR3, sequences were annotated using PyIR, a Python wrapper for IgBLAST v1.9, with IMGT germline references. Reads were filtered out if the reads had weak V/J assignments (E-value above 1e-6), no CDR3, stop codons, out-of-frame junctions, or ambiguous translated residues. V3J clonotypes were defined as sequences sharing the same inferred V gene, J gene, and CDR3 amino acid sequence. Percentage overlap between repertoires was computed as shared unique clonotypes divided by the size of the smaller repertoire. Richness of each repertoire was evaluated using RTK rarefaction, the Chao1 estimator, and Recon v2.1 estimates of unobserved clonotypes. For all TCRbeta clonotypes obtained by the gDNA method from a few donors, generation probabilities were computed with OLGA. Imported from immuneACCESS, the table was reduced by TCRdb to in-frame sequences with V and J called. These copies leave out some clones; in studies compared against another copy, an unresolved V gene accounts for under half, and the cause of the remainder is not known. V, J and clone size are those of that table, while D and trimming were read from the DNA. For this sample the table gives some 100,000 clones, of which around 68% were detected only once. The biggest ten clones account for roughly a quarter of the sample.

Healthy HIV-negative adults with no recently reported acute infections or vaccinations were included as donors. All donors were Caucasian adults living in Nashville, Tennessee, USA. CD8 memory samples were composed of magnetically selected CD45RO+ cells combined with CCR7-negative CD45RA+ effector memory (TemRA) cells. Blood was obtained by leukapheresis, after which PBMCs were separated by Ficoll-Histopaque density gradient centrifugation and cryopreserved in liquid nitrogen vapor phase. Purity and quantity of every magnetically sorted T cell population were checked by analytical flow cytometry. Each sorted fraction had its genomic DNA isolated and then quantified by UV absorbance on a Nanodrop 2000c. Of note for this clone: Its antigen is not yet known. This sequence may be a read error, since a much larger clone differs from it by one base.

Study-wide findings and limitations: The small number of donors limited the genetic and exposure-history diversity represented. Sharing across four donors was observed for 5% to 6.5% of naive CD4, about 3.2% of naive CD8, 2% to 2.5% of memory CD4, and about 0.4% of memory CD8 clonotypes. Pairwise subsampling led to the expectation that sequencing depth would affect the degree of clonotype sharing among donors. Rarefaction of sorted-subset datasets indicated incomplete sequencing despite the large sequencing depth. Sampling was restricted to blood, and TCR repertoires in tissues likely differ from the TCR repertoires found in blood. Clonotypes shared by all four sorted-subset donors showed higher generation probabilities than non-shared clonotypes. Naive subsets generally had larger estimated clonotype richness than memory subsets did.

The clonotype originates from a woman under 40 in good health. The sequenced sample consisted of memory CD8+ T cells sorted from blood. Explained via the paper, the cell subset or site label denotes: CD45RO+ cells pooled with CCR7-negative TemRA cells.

The nucleotides are TGTGCCAGCAGTGACGTCGAGGAGGCAGATACGCAGTATTTT. It encodes CASSDVEEADTQYF. The chain is encoded by TRBV6-4 joined to TRBJ2-3; TRBD2 might be the D gene, on 5 matching bases. From the cysteine through the phenylalanine, the CDR3 covers 14 amino acids. Left in the record is the CDR3 DNA by itself, 42 bases read in frame from the first base. CDR1 and CDR2, looked up from the germline V gene, are MRHNA and SNTAGT. Relative to germline, V is 2 bases shorter and J is 4 bases shorter, with 10 bases between their ends.